The 22 T cell receptor beta chains given below trace back to one sample, sequenced in a study of cytotoxic CD8 clonotypes in ibrutinib-treated CLL (dated by TCRdb to the early 2020s). Receptor libraries were prepared by the immunoSEQ multiplex PCR assay. TCRdb carries this immuneACCESS record with in-frame sequences only. Its versions omit some clonotypes, under half of them owing to an unresolved V gene in the studies checked, with the rest unexplained. The sample includes 15,000 or so clones, with under 75% observed a single time. The ten top clones hold under 30% of the sample. Taken with the paper, the label for time point translates to: 12 months on ibrutinib. Sample: PBMCs, taken after 12 months of ibrutinib treatment. The receptors stem from a human donor with chronic lymphocytic leukemia.

The CDR3, as DNA: TGTGCCATCAGTGAGTACTCTAGCGGGAGGTCCCACATTCAGTACTTC. This translates into CAISEYSSGRSHIQYF. The rearrangement uses TRBV10-3 and TRBJ2-4; 11 bases are a match to TRBD2. Germline V gene lookup returns CDR1 ENHRY and CDR2 SYGVKD. The CDR3 loop spans 16 amino acids. Trimming at V came to 1 base and at J to 8 bases, leaving 7 bases not matched to a gene.

A single count supports this clone. V usage is TRBV2 and J usage is TRBJ2-1, with a tentative D call TRBD1 (5 bases). The CDR3 is made up of 13 amino acids. Looked up from germline, CDR1 is SNHLY and CDR2 is FYNNEI. The V gene lost 6 bases and the J gene lost 7 bases, with 13 bases spanning the gap. The DNA for the CDR3 is TGTGCCAGCAGAGGGGTGCACGGGAATGAGCAGTTCTTC. It translates to CASRGVHGNEQFF.

This clone was observed a handful of times. This rearrangement joins TRBV5-1 to TRBJ1-5; D remains unclear. The V and J ends lost 0 bases and 9 bases respectively, with 10 bases between them. The CDR3 length is 13 residues. In germline, CDR1 is SGHRS, CDR2 YFSETQ. The CDR3 region has the DNA TGCGCCAGCAGCTTGGCGGGGAGACGGCCCCAGCATTTT. It translates to CASSLAGRRPQHF. The full variable domain, its missing parts supplied by reference TRBV5-1 and TRBJ1-5, is KAGVTQTPRYLIKTRGQQVTLSCSPISGHRSVSWYQQTPGQGLQFLFEYFSETQRNKGNFPGRFSGRQFSNSRSEMNVSTLELGDSALYLCASSLAGRRPQHFGDGTRLSIL.

This sequence joins TRBV14 and TRBJ2-3; 8 positions match TRBD1. The CDR3 consists of 16 residues. The germline V gene has CDR1 SGHDN and CDR2 FVKESK. The ends lost 4 bases at V and 5 bases at J; junction bases unmatched: 11. CDR3 in DNA: TGTGCCAGCAGCCTGAGTTTCGGACAGGGAGAAGATACGCAGTATTTT. As protein: CASSLSFGQGEDTQYF.

This chain links TRBV9 with TRBJ1-1, with D perhaps matching TRBD1 (5 bases). The CDR3 is 15 residues long. The germline V and J ends were trimmed by 0 bases and 3 bases, with 12 bases remaining between them. CDR1 is SGDLS and CDR2 is YYNGEE in the germline V gene. The CDR3, as DNA: TGTGCCAGCAGCGTAGAACCCGCGGGGGACACTGAAGCTTTCTTT. This sequence encodes CASSVEPAGDTEAFF. Combining the CDR3 with reference TRBV9 and TRBJ1-1 gives the whole variable domain DSGVTQTPKHLITATGQRVTLRCSPRSGDLSVYWYQQSLDQGLQFLIQYYNGEERAKGNILERFSAQQFPDLHSELNLSSLELGDSALYFCASSVEPAGDTEAFFGQGTRLTVV.

The rearrangement uses TRBV5-1 and TRBJ2-1, with D possibly matching TRBD2 (7 bases). Germline lookup yields CDR1 SGHRS and CDR2 YFSETQ. V dropped 4 bases and J dropped 4 bases, with 9 bases sitting between them. The CDR3 runs 13 residues. The CDR3, as DNA: TGCGCCAGCAGCCGGGGGGCTTACAATGAGCAGTTCTTC. Amino acid sequence: CASSRGAYNEQFF.

The gene calls are TRBV10-2 and TRBJ1-1; D is undetermined. The V end was cut by 5 bases, the J end by 2 bases, with 6 bases between. This CDR3 has 12 residues. Germline loops: CDR1 WSHSY, CDR2 SAAADI. The CDR3 nucleotides are TGCGCCAGCAGTTCGGGAAACACTGAAGCTTTCTTT. Residues: CASSSGNTEAFF.

The chain carries TRBV27 and TRBJ2-7, with a weak D call TRBD1 (6 bases). CDR1 is MNHEY, CDR2 SMNVEV, per germline (reference sequence). This CDR3 contains 13 residues. Trimming removed 4 bases from V and 3 bases from J, with 10 bases in between. This CDR3 is CASSSGDNYEQYF. As DNA, the CDR3 is TGTGCCAGCAGTTCCGGGGACAACTACGAGCAGTACTTC.

The J gene is TRBJ1-1, the V gene TRBV21-1; the table's D call, TRBD1, was not checked against the DNA. TRBV21-1 is labeled a pseudogene. The CDR3 runs 13 residues. The chain's CDR3 is CASNTGLATEAFF. For the CDR3, the DNA is TGTGCCAGCAACACAGGGTTGGCCACTGAAGCTTTCTTT.

The chain carries TRBV5-1 and TRBJ2-5, with TRBD1 as a possible D gene (6 bases). The CDR3 totals 12 residues. Trimming took off 7 bases at V and 1 base at J, with 8 bases between the two ends. CDR1 SGHRS and CDR2 YFSETQ come from the germline V gene. CDR3 nucleotide sequence: TGCGCCAGCTCGGACAGCCAAGAGACCCAGTACTTC. Its protein product is CASSDSQETQYF.

The chain carries TRBV5-1 and TRBJ1-1, with D possibly matching TRBD1 (6 bases). CDR3 size: 12 residues. Trimming stripped 2 bases from V and 11 bases from J, with 13 bases between. Germline CDR1 reads SGHRS; CDR2 reads YFSETQ. This CDR3 is CASSLPGARAFF. In DNA form, the CDR3 reads TGCGCCAGCAGCTTACCGGGGGCGAGGGCTTTCTTT.

This clone was seen a handful of times. J is TRBJ2-7 and V is TRBV5-6; tentative D call: TRBD2 (6 bases). This CDR3 is built from 15 residues. Germline loops: CDR1 SGHDT, CDR2 YYEEEE. Trimming took off 2 bases at V and 2 bases at J, with 14 bases between the two ends. The CDR3 coding sequence is TGTGCCAGCAGCTTTGGAGGGCTTGGACCCTACGAGCAGTACTTC. Translating it yields CASSFGGLGPYEQYF.

Only a few counts were recorded for this clone. V and J are TRBV7-3 and TRBJ1-1; 10 nucleotides line up with TRBD1. Germline CDR1 and CDR2: SGHTA and FQGTGA. V was pared by 5 bases and J by 7 bases, with 7 bases of the junction left unmatched. The CDR3 has 14 residues. CDR3 sequence: CASSLAGTGDEAFF. CDR3 coding DNA: TGTGCCAGCAGCCTCGCCGGGACAGGGGATGAAGCTTTCTTT. Variable domain in full (rest from reference TRBV7-3 and TRBJ1-1): GAGVSQTPSNKVTEKGKYVELRCDPISGHTALYWYRQSLGQGPEFLIYFQGTGAADDSGLPNDRFFAVRPEGSVSTLKIQRTERGDSAVYLCASSLAGTGDEAFFGQGTRLTVV.

The V and J genes are TRBV6-4 and TRBJ2-1, with 8 nucleotides matching TRBD2. Trimming at V came to 3 bases and at J to 7 bases, leaving 8 bases not matched to a gene. This CDR3 is built from 15 residues. The germline CDR1 and CDR2 sequences are MRHNA and SNTAGT. CDR3 sequence (DNA): TGTGCCAGCAGTGAATTGAGCGGGAGTGTTAATGAGCAGTTCTTC. Protein: CASSELSGSVNEQFF.

In its sample, this clone ranks as medium-sized. This chain uses TRBV6-1 with TRBJ2-1; possible D gene TRBD2, 5 bases. This CDR3 contains 15 residues. The V end lost 5 bases, the J end lost 0 bases, and 11 bases lay between the germline ends. Germline V lookup: CDR1 MNHNS, CDR2 SASEGT. CDR3 in amino acids: CASSRAENSYNEQFF. The CDR3 DNA sequence: TGTGCCAGCAGTCGAGCGGAAAACTCCTACAATGAGCAGTTCTTC.

The chain links TRBV19 to TRBJ1-5, with D perhaps matching TRBD1 (5 bases). Trimming pared 7 bases from V and 5 bases from J, leaving 18 bases between. The CDR3 consists of 15 residues. The V gene's germline CDR1 is LNHDA and CDR2 SQIVND (reference sequence). Here the CDR3 DNA reads TGTGCCAGTACTACGGACAATTCCGAGTATCAGCCCCAGCATTTT. It specifies CASTTDNSEYQPQHF. Full variable domain (remainder filled in from reference TRBV19 and TRBJ1-5): DGGITQSPKYLFRKEGQNVTLSCEQNLNHDAMYWYRQDPGQGLRLIYYSQIVNDFQKGDIAEGYSVSREKKESFPLTVTSAQKNPTAFYLCASTTDNSEYQPQHFGDGTRLSIL.

Concerning this clone: The same CDR3 is also encoded by other DNA sequences in this sample. The J gene is TRBJ2-4, the V gene TRBV9; no definite D call. Germline assignment: CDR1 SGDLS and CDR2 YYNGEE. The V end was cut by 0 bases, the J end by 2 bases, with 6 bases between. The CDR3 contains 14 residues. The CDR3 here is CASSVEGSKNIQYF. The DNA for the CDR3 is TGTGCCAGCAGCGTAGAGGGATCCAAAAACATTCAGTACTTC.

J is TRBJ2-6 and V is TRBV28; TRBD2 matches 7 bases. Germline assignment: CDR1 MDHEN and CDR2 SYDVKM. This CDR3 region has 15 residues. Unmatched junction bases numbered 3, after V lost 7 bases and J lost 0 bases. Here the CDR3 DNA reads TGTGCCAGCACCTCTAGCGGCTCTGGGGCCAACGTCCTGACTTTC. Translated, it gives CASTSSGSGANVLTF.

There are a few counts of this clone. The chain recombines TRBV6-5 with TRBJ1-2; D is undetermined. The V gene's germline CDR1 is MNHEY and CDR2 SVGAGI. The CDR3 loop spans 14 amino acids. With 8 bases removed from V and 5 bases from J, the gap between germline ends came to 18 bases. DNA of the CDR3: TGTGCCAGCGCTAGGAATGGGGTAGGATATGGCTACACCTTC. Translation gives CASARNGVGYGYTF.

The chain recombines TRBV18 with TRBJ2-7; 9 bases map to TRBD1. V trimming: 0 bases; J trimming: 0 bases; junction bases outside the gene matches: 0. The CDR3 contains 15 residues. Germline assignment: CDR1 KGHSH and CDR2 LQKENI. CDR3 nucleotide sequence: TGTGCCAGCTCACCACCGGGACAGGGCTCCTACGAGCAGTACTTC. It specifies CASSPPGQGSYEQYF.

The V call is TRBV29-1, the J call TRBJ2-3; 9 bases are a match to TRBD2. Germline CDR1 reads SQVTM; CDR2 reads ANQGSEA. V dropped 0 bases and J dropped 3; count of bases not matched to a gene: 7. The CDR3 loop spans 16 amino acids. CDR3 sequence reads: CSVEEGGRAATDTQYF. DNA of the CDR3: TGCAGCGTTGAAGAGGGCGGGAGGGCCGCGACAGATACGCAGTATTTT.

The chain employs TRBV2 and TRBJ2-7; a possible D gene is TRBD1 (5 bases). The V and J ends lost 6 bases and 1 base respectively, with 10 bases between them. Germline V gives CDR1 SNHLY, CDR2 FYNNEI. The CDR3 extends over 13 amino acids. The CDR3 loop reads CASRSRVSYEQYF. The CDR3 bases are TGTGCCAGCAGGTCCAGGGTTTCCTACGAGCAGTACTTC. The entire variable domain, with the rest obtained from reference TRBV2 and TRBJ2-7, is as follows: EPEVTQTPSHQVTQMGQEVILRCVPISNHLYFYWYRQILGQKVEFLVSFYNNEISEKSEIFDDQFSVERPDGSNFTLKIRSTKLEDSAMYFCASRSRVSYEQYFGPGTRLTVT.